The rows below give T cell receptor beta chains drawn from one sample of a study of T cell repertoires in cytomegalovirus infection. TCRdb reprocessed the reads with MiXCR, giving one entry per CDR3 protein. The repertoire includes 310,000 or so distinct CDR3 sequences, around 25% of them detected once, and more than 11% sits in the top ten. Sequencing was carried out using PBMCs. The origin of the receptors is a human donor in good health (CMV status not recorded). Some clones in this sample may be carry-over from other donors' samples. Both conserved end residues are part of each CDR3. D genes are given only for firm matches. Size tells how often a clone was seen (once, few, many) or the class of an expanded clone, and some rows leave it out.

>many|TRBV7-2|TRBJ2-1|TRBD2
TGTGCCAGCAGCTTCAGGGCTAGCGGGGATCTGAGCTCCTACAATGAGCAGTTCTTC
CASSFRASGDLSSYNEQFF
>NA|TRBV28|TRBJ2-3|NA
TGTGCCAGCAGTTCCCCCCGGGGCGCAGATACGCAGTATTTT
CASSSPRGADTQYF
>NA|TRBV2|TRBJ2-7|NA
TGTGCCAGCATATCTACGGGGGCGGGCTACGAGCAGTACTTC
CASISTGAGYEQYF
>NA|TRBV20-1|TRBJ1-5|NA
TGCAGTGCAAAGTTATACAGGGTTGGCAATCAGCCCCAGCATTTT
CSAKLYRVGNQPQHF
>NA|TRBV7-9|TRBJ1-1|TRBD1
TGTGCCAGCAGCCGAGGGCCAGGGGGCATAACTTTCTTT
CASSRGPGGITFF
>few|TRBV15|TRBJ2-2|TRBD2
TGTGCCACCAGTAGTATTCGGGAGGGACTGTACACCGGGGAGCTGTTTTTT
CATSSIREGLYTGELFF
>NA|TRBV27|TRBJ2-1|NA
TGTGCCAGCAGTTCGGTCGGTATCTACAATGAGCAGTTCTTC
CASSSVGIYNEQFF
>NA|TRBV15|TRBJ2-7|TRBD2
TGTGCCACCAGCTACGGGACTAGCGGGGCCTACGAGCAGTACTTC
CATSYGTSGAYEQYF
>NA|TRBV28|TRBJ1-2|NA
TGTGCCAGCAGTTTGCCCCACAGCTATGGCTACACCTTC
CASSLPHSYGYTF
>few|TRBV19|TRBJ2-6|NA
TGTGCCAGTAGTCCCGGCTGGACGCGTGACTCTGGGGCCAACGTCCTGACTTTC
CASSPGWTRDSGANVLTF
>few|TRBV28|TRBJ2-1|NA
TGTGCCAGCAGGGGGGCTAGCTACAATGAGCAGTTCTTC
CASRGASYNEQFF
>few|TRBV28|TRBJ1-1|NA
TGTGCCAGCAGTTTAGGTTCGGGGGACACTGAAGCTTTCTTT
CASSLGSGDTEAFF
>few|TRBV19|TRBJ2-1|TRBD2
TGTGCCAGTAGTATAATACTAGCGTTCGATGAGCAGTTCTTC
CASSIILAFDEQFF
>NA|TRBV18|TRBJ2-5|NA
TGTGCCAGCTCACCACCGGGGAAAGTGACCCAGTACTTC
CASSPPGKVTQYF
>many|TRBV7-2|TRBJ1-1|TRBD1
TGTGCCAGCAGCCCCCGTCCCGGGACAGGATTGAACACTGAAGCTTTCTTT
CASSPRPGTGLNTEAFF
>few|TRBV12-3/TRBV12-4|TRBJ2-7|NA
TGTGCCAGCTCAATCTCGGGTTCTAACTACGAGCAGTACTTC
CASSISGSNYEQYF
>few|TRBV28|TRBJ1-5|NA
TGTGCCAGCAGAAAGAGGTGGCCCCAGCATTTT
CASRKRWPQHF
>NA|TRBV12-3/TRBV12-4|TRBJ1-1|NA
TGTGCCAGCAGTTTCAGTCTACTAGGGTGGGGGAACACTGAAGCTTTCTTT
CASSFSLLGWGNTEAFF
>many|TRBV7-2|TRBJ2-7|NA
TGTGCCAGCAGCTCCGGTCGAGGGGCCAACTACGAGCAGTACTTC
CASSSGRGANYEQYF
>many|TRBV7-2|TRBJ2-1|TRBD2
TGTGCCAGCAGCATCAGTAGCGGGGGGGCCTATGAGCAGTTCTTC
CASSISSGGAYEQFF
>few|TRBV28|TRBJ1-6|NA
TGTGCCAGCAGCCCTCGTGTGGGGTCCAATAATTCACCCCTCCACTTT
CASSPRVGSNNSPLHF
>many|TRBV7-9|TRBJ2-7|NA
TGTGCCAGCAGCCTTACACAGAAAGCCTACGAGCAGTACTTC
CASSLTQKAYEQYF
>NA|TRBV13|TRBJ2-1|NA
TGTGCCAGCAGCTCATCGGGACATAACTACAATGAGCAGTTCTTC
CASSSSGHNYNEQFF
>few|TRBV20-1|TRBJ1-1|TRBD1
TGCAGTGCTAGAAGGACAGGGGGAGCCACTGAAGCTTTCTTT
CSARRTGGATEAFF
>many|TRBV7-2|TRBJ2-7|NA
TGTGCCAGCAGCCTACAGTACTACGAGCAGTACTTC
CASSLQYYEQYF
>many|TRBV7-2|TRBJ2-1|TRBD2
TGTGCCAGTGGGGTAGCGGGTAGACCTGCTTACAATGAGCAGTTCTTC
CASGVAGRPAYNEQFF
>NA|TRBV28|TRBJ2-3|NA
TGTGCCAGCAGTTCCGCGGCGACCTCGGGGGATACGCAGTATTTT
CASSSAATSGDTQYF
>many|TRBV7-2|TRBJ2-2|NA
TGTGCCAGCAGCCCTACCCGCGGGACCGGGGAGCTGTTTTTT
CASSPTRGTGELFF
>few|TRBV20-1|TRBJ2-7|NA
TGCAGTGCTAGCGTCCCGGGAGTAGGAGACGAGCAGTACTTC
CSASVPGVGDEQYF
>NA|TRBV20-1|TRBJ1-1|NA
TGCAGTGCCCCCTCGGCCACAGAAGCTTTCTTT
CSAPSATEAFF
>many|TRBV28|TRBJ2-5|TRBD1
TGTGCCACCTTGACGCAGGGGGCATATCAAGAGACCCAGTACTTC
CATLTQGAYQETQYF
>NA|TRBV10-3|TRBJ2-5|TRBD2
TGTGCCATCAGGGGTACTAGCGGGAAGGAGACCCAGTACTTC
CAIRGTSGKETQYF
>few|TRBV6-2/TRBV6-3|TRBJ2-5|NA
TGTGCCAGCAGTTACCGGGCAGGGGAGACCCAGTACTTC
CASSYRAGETQYF
>NA|TRBV19|TRBJ2-1|TRBD2
TGTGCCAGTAGTACGGACCACACTAGCGGGAGAGGTACGTTCTTC
CASSTDHTSGRGTFF
>NA|TRBV28|TRBJ1-5|NA
TGTGCCAGCAGTTTTAGTTCGGGGGTTCAGCCCCAGCATTTT
CASSFSSGVQPQHF